The T cell receptor beta chain under discussion was sequenced for a study of PD-L1 blockade in urothelial cancer. Whole-study context: In the mid-2010s therapy began: atezolizumab 1,200 mg intravenously every 3 weeks. Blood yielded a median of about 140,000 T cells per sample.

This CDR3 spans 15 amino acids. CDR1 and CDR2 from the germline V gene are SNHLY and FYNNEI. The V gene end was trimmed by 2 bases and the J gene end by 7 bases; junction bases not matched to a gene: 6. Repertoires were generated with immunoSEQ multiplex PCR, while TCRdb's copy carries only in-frame clones and drops some. The sample comprises about 88,000 clones, 90% to 95% of which are singletons, and approximately 9% rests with the top ten. The rearrangement links TRBV2 to TRBJ1-4; 8 bases are a match to TRBD1. The material was PBMCs, obtained around atezolizumab (anti-PD-L1) treatment. The sequence derives from a man in his sixties with urothelial cancer. The CDR3 reads CASSEQGASGEKLFF. CDR3 in DNA: TGTGCCAGCAGTGAACAGGGGGCATCGGGTGAAAAACTGTTTTTT.